The 7 T cell receptor beta chains listed next were all sequenced from one sample in a study of tumor-infiltrating lymphocytes in primary liver carcinoma. Making TCR beta cDNA involved approximately 480 ng total RNA and a constant-region primer. Library construction for TCR beta comprised three nested multiplex PCR rounds performed with slightly modified ARM-PCR. A C-beta reverse primer was combined with TRBV1-TRBV30 forward primers in the first two PCR rounds, and each round had roughly 11 cycles. TCRdb independently ran MiXCR on the multiplex PCR reads; one entry per CDR3 protein. The repertoire holds about 23,000 distinct CDR3 sequences, with 75% to 80% as singletons. The source material, about 17-31 mg of unsorted bulk tissue, was used to co-extract RNA and DNA. Sequenced material: liver tumor tissue from sampling region 5. The subset denotes: tumor region T5, tumor centre. The receptors here all came from a woman between 25 and 40 years old with primary liver carcinoma and hepatitis B virus infection.

A remark on this clonotype: The junction and the germline gene differ at one end; a read error may be behind it. This chain uses TRBV11-1 with TRBJ2-7; D unresolved. The length of the CDR3 is 13 residues. Germline CDR1 SGHAT, CDR2 FQDESV (reference sequence). In DNA, the CDR3 is TGTGCAAGCACCTTAGGATACCTCCACGAGCGGTACTTC. Encoded protein: CASTLGYLHERYF.

In the case of this clonotype: The junction does not match germline at one end; this may be a read error. The rearrangement joins TRBV4-3 to TRBJ1-2, with D unclear. The CDR3 length is 14 residues. Per the germline V gene, CDR1 is LGHNA and CDR2 is YSLEER. The CDR3 reads CASSSEFEIYGYTF. CDR3 nucleotides: TGTGCCAGCAGCTCTGAGTTCGAGATCTATGGCTACACCTTC.

The chain employs TRBV29-1 and TRBJ1-1; the D gene is possibly TRBD1 (6 bases). Germline loops: CDR1 SQVTM, CDR2 ANQGSEA. The CDR3 has 12 amino acids. CDR3 DNA sequence: TGCATCCTCGAGACAGGTAGCACTGAAGCTTTCTTT. This gives the protein CILETGSTEAFF.

This clonotype was seen ten or more times. The rearrangement uses TRBV5-8 and TRBJ2-6, with D hard to call. The CDR3 is 16 residues long. Trimming pared 6 bases from V and 0 bases from J, leaving 13 bases between. Germline V gene lookup returns CDR1 SGHTS and CDR2 YDEGEE. Written as DNA, the CDR3 is TGTGCCAGCACCATGACGGGCTTCTCTGGGGCCAACGTCCTGACTTTC. This codes for CASTMTGFSGANVLTF.

Of note for this clonotype: One end of the junction does not line up with germline, which may come from a read error. The chain couples TRBV4-2 to TRBJ2-1, with 8 bases identical to TRBD1. CDR1 and CDR2 (germline): LGHNA, YNFKEQ. The CDR3 has 15 residues. CDR3 in DNA: TGTGCCAGCAGCCGAGGGACAGGACCCTACAATGAGCAGTTCTTT. Protein: CASSRGTGPYNEQFF.

As regards this clonotype: A read error may produce the germline difference seen at one junction end. V gene TRBV11-2 combines with J gene TRBJ1-1; TRBD1 agrees at 12 bases. The CDR3 totals 20 residues. Per germline, CDR1 SGHAT and CDR2 FQNNGV. The chain's CDR3 is CAISAWDRGHKRWSNTEAFF. CDR3 coding DNA: TGTGCCATCAGCGCTTGGGACAGGGGGCACAAGAGGTGGAGTAACACTGAAGCTTTCTTT.

In this sample, this clonotype turned up many times. The rearrangement uses TRBV2 and TRBJ2-1; the match to TRBD1 covers 9 bases. Germline lookup yields CDR1 SNHLY and CDR2 FYNNEI. The CDR3 covers 15 residues. Unmatched junction bases numbered 8, after V lost 5 bases and J lost 6 bases. CDR3 in DNA: TGTGCCAGCAGTTGGGGACAGGGCGGAGGCAATGAGCAGTTCTTC. The encoded protein is CASSWGQGGGNEQFF.